A selection of T cell receptor beta chains follows, all from one sample in a study of tumor and adjacent non-tumor tissue in lung cancer. TCRdb analysed the multiplex PCR reads with MiXCR anew, one entry per CDR3 protein. The sample lists some 73,000 distinct CDR3 sequences, 70% to 90% seen once, with 45% to 55% in the top ten. The source material was distant non-tumor lung tissue. Every receptor here comes from a man in his 60s with non-small cell lung cancer. Both conserved end residues are part of each CDR3. A row's size may be missing; if present it is once, few, many or a size class.

V | size | CDR3
TRBV11-2 | . | CANSSTGEESQHF
TRBV20-1 | . | CSARANFDPSSGSLAYEQYF
TRBV11-2 | . | CPSSIVGDNNSPLHF
TRBV6-2/TRBV6-3 | . | CASSYALADTGELFF
TRBV5-4 | medium-sized | CASSLDNYGYTF
TRBV4-3 | . | CASRLKAGTWVGNEHFF
TRBV6-5 | . | CASSYGFVRPYNEQSF
TRBV20-1 | . | CSASDWRGVNTEAIF
TRBV12-3/TRBV12-4 | . | CASSFRQLRGGGETQCF
TRBV5-4 | . | CASSLDGQGQTNTGELFF
TRBV5-4 | once | CASSPGVGALGTEVFF
TRBV6-2/TRBV6-3 | . | CVSSYGTGTNHPQHF
TRBV4-3 | . | CDCSQRDRGDEQYF
TRBV11-2 | . | CASSLDPGPYSPLHF
TRBV20-1 | . | CSARDSYESPIHF
TRBV5-1 | . | CASSLGQGGSNQPHHF
TRBV6-2/TRBV6-3 | . | CTGWPSGNTGELFF
TRBV30 | few | CAWSRDKTSGRGYTF
TRBV11-3 | . | CASSLSGGYLSEHFF
TRBV12-3/TRBV12-4 | . | CASSFRQWDTGELFF
TRBV11-3 | . | CASTPDSGGAHGQFF
TRBV4-3 | . | CASNREAVSGANVMTF
TRBV11-2 | . | CASCLPHAGTESTLYF
TRBV20-1 | . | CSARTGLAVGKTQYF
TRBV20-1 | . | CTAREGTGGYTGELFF
TRBV4-3 | many | CASSQEYPGATYEQYF
TRBV5-1 | . | CASRAQGGQETQYF
TRBV6-1 | . | CASILRQGITDTQYF
TRBV6-1 | . | CASSELGTGNGYNF
TRBV20-1 | many | CSAKITRDPYEQYF
TRBV4-1 | . | CASSQAGIGMYEQYF
TRBV20-1 | . | CSPRGGGAYEQFF
TRBV7-9 | few | CASSLGRQSDSGNTIYF
TRBV11-3 | . | CSSSLHPGTSGASSYNEQFF
TRBV6-4 | . | CASTDSEGAKGYTF
TRBV5-4 | . | CTSSLGSSGSSYNEQFF
TRBV4-2 | . | CASSGAGGMTGELFF
TRBV11-3 | . | CATSTRLAGVSDTQYF